This T cell receptor (beta chain) was recovered during a study of OX40 agonist ivuxolimab in advanced cancers. The wider study: Having had anti-PD-1, anti-PD-L1 or anti-CTLA-4 therapy before was allowed, and approximately 40% had some. Findings and caveats of the study: On average, a greater number of expanded clones characterised CD8+ T cells relative to CD4+.

Note on this clone: Its matching antigen is unknown.

Method: immunoSEQ multiplex PCR; TCRdb's copy keeps in-frame clones and lacks some. The data contain fewer than 75,000 clones, 90% to 95% of them seen just once; the ten biggest clones take up 2% to 2.5%. This specimen consisted of CD4+ or CD8+ T cells sorted from blood, obtained in a trial of the OX40 agonist ivuxolimab. This clonotype was sampled from an adult with an advanced solid tumor such as melanoma, head and neck, liver or kidney cancer.

For the CDR3, the DNA is TGTGCCAGCAGTTACTCGGGGGGCCGATTGAAACTGTTTTTT. Encoded protein: CASSYSGGRLKLFF. The chain carries TRBV6-5 and TRBJ1-4, with D maybe TRBD1 (6 bases). Looked up from germline, CDR1 is MNHEY and CDR2 is SVGAGI. The CDR3 is made up of 14 amino acids. The V gene lost 0 bases and the J gene lost 11 bases, with 13 bases spanning the gap.